This TCR beta chain was sequenced during a study of STAT5B mutations in CD4+ large granular lymphocyte leukemia. Whole-study results and caveats: About 26% of private leukemic clonotypes occurred rarely in other patients' non-leukemic repertoires. Without putative leukemic clones, patient CD4-sorted repertoires remained more clonal than healthy CD4+ repertoires. The CD4+ versus CD8+ T-LGLL clonality difference may reflect limited sample size.

Method: immunoSEQ multiplex PCR; TCRdb's copy keeps in-frame clones and lacks some. The repertoire holds 30,000 to 35,000 clones, about 85% seen once, with 3.4% in the top ten. A word on this clone: Its target is unknown.

The TCR originated in a human donor in good health. The specimen sequenced was CD4+ T cells from blood buffy coats.

The DNA of the CDR3 is TGTGCCAGCAGGGCGGGGTTTAGCAATCAGCCCCAGCATTTT. This codes for CASRAGFSNQPQHF. The V call is TRBV6-5, the J call TRBJ1-5; D not resolved. CDR1 and CDR2 from the germline V gene are MNHEY and SVGAGI. The CDR3 totals 14 residues. With 6 bases removed from V and 0 bases from J, the gap between germline ends came to 9 bases.